This T cell receptor beta chain derives from a study of CDR3 diversity in severe acne. This clonotype came up many times. There are 14 residues in the CDR3. Trimming cost V 4 bases and J 3 bases; bases outside gene matches: 8. Germline V lookup: CDR1 SQVTM, CDR2 ANQGSEA. From the PCR reads, TCRdb called clonotypes with MiXCR, one entry per CDR3 protein. There are 90,000 or so distinct CDR3 sequences in the sample; around 50% occur only once, and around 9.1% lies in the top ten. Sequenced sample: blood. The J gene is TRBJ2-5, the V gene TRBV29-1; the match to TRBD1 covers 7 bases. The receptor was derived from a male donor in good health, serving as a control. The CDR3 region has the DNA TGCAGCGTTGGACAGGGACCGCGGGAAGAGACCCAGTACTTC. This sequence encodes CSVGQGPREETQYF. Full variable domain (remainder filled in from reference TRBV29-1 and TRBJ2-5): SAVISQKPSRDICQRGTSLTIQCQVDSQVTMMFWYRQQPGQSLTLIATANQGSEATYESGFVIDKFPISRPNLTFSTLTVSNMSPEDSSIYLCSVGQGPREETQYFGPGTRLLVL.